These 4 T cell receptor beta chains were all obtained from the same sample, sequenced in a study of shared clonotypes between healthy human individuals. Assay used: immunoSEQ multiplex PCR; TCRdb lists only in-frame clones, some missing. The sample holds about 1 million clones, around 76% seen once. The sample was memory CD4+ T cells sorted from blood. Described subset: CD45RA-negative fraction. These receptors came from a man younger than 35 in good health.

As regards this clone: A far larger clone differs by one base, so this is likely a read error. As DNA, the CDR3 is TGTACCAGCAGCTTAGCTTCGGGACTAGCGGTAGGGAATGAGCAGTTCTTC. Protein sequence: CTSSLASGLAVGNEQFF. The gene calls are TRBV13 and TRBJ2-1; the match to TRBD2 covers 11 bases. This CDR3 has 17 residues. Germline values: CDR1 PRHDT, CDR2 FYEKMQ (reference sequence).

The chain recombines TRBV15 with TRBJ2-2; 7 nucleotides agree with TRBD2. This CDR3 spans 15 amino acids. The germline CDR1 and CDR2 sequences are LNHNV and YYDKDF (reference sequence). V lost 0 bases, J lost 4 bases, and 2 bases stayed unmatched. CDR3 sequence (DNA): TGTGCCACCAGCAGAGATGGCGGGGGCACCGGGGAGCTGTTTTTT. This encodes CATSRDGGGTGELFF.

The V and J genes are TRBV6-4 and TRBJ2-7; 10 bases are shared with TRBD2. CDR1 is MRHNA, CDR2 SNTAGT, per germline. V was clipped by 2 bases and J by 4 bases; unmatched bases: 5. This CDR3 comprises 15 residues. Written as DNA, the CDR3 is TGTGCCAGCAGTGACGACAGCGGGAGGGATTACGAGCAGTACTTC. This codes for CASSDDSGRDYEQYF.

This clone appeared once. The chain combines TRBV27 with TRBJ1-2; TRBD1 might be the D (5 bases). The V end lost 0 bases, the J end lost 2 bases, and 10 bases lay between the germline ends. This CDR3 has 15 residues. Germline V CDR1 and CDR2: MNHEY, SMNVEV (reference sequence). CDR3 sequence: CASSLSVRGNYGYTF. The DNA of the CDR3 is TGTGCCAGCAGTTTATCGGTCCGGGGCAACTATGGCTACACCTTC.